A single sample gave rise to the 26 T cell receptor beta chains below, sequenced in a study of T cell clonality in common variable immunodeficiency. Libraries were prepared by immunoSEQ multiplex PCR; TCRdb keeps only in-frame clonotypes and omits some of them. The table lists 52,000 or so clones, with no singletons. The sequencing sample was made of peripheral blood mononuclear cells. The receptors here all came from a person aged 18 to 69 in good health.

This clone was counted ten times or more. Read data end 3 residues before the CDR3 end; the end is taken from the germline J gene. The chain uses TRBV12-3 or TRBV12-4 and TRBJ1-6, with 7 bases matching TRBD1. The CDR3 totals 14 residues. V gave up 7 bases and J gave up 8 bases; unmatched junction bases: 8. Partial CDR3 DNA: TGTGCCAGCACCGTGGGACAGAAAGATTCACCC. Amino acids: CASTVGQKDSP. The entire CDR3 protein reads CASTVGQKDSPLHF.

This clone was counted many times. The CDR3 extends 3 residues past the end of the read, so its final part is completed from the germline J gene. The chain links TRBV5-6 to TRBJ1-2; D gene ambiguous. The CDR3 contains 13 residues. Germline-derived CDR1 and CDR2 are SGHDT and YYEEEE. CDR3 bases read: TGTGCCAGCAGCTTTATCGGTCATGAAGGC. Translated, it gives CASSFIGHEG. The entire CDR3 reads CASSFIGHEGYTF.

This clone was recorded at least ten times. The CDR3 DNA, read in part, is TGTGCCAGTAAACGACAGGGGACGGGTCAGCCC. The encoded protein is CASKRQGTGQP. The full-length CDR3 reads as CASKRQGTGQPQHF. The genes are TRBV19 and TRBJ1-5, with 8 bases matching TRBD1. Read data end 3 residues before the CDR3 end; the end is taken from the germline J gene. Germline CDR1 reads LNHDA; CDR2 reads SQIVND (reference sequence). The CDR3 loop spans 14 amino acids. V lost 7 bases, J lost 6 bases, and 8 bases stayed unmatched.

This clone occurred many times. The observed sequence ends 3 residues before the CDR3 terminus, with the missing tail filled in from the germline J gene. The genes are TRBV2 and TRBJ2-3; the match to TRBD1 covers 8 bases. The V and J ends lost 2 bases and 4 bases, in that order; junction bases with no gene match: 5. The CDR3 spans 15 residues. Germline V lookup: CDR1 SNHLY, CDR2 FYNNEI. The CDR3 here is CASSEMAGGADTQYF. The sequenced CDR3 bases are TGTGCCAGCAGTGAAATGGCAGGGGGCGCAGATACG.

This clone was counted many times. Coverage ceases 3 residues before the CDR3 finishes, and the germline J gene fills in the end. Distinct nucleotide sequences in the sample also encode this CDR3. The chain joins TRBV20-1 to TRBJ1-3; TRBD1 is a possible D gene (5 bases). Germline V gene data show CDR1 as DFQATT and CDR2 as SNEGSKA (reference sequence). V dropped 0 bases and J dropped 3 bases, with 9 bases sitting between them. The CDR3 length is 14 residues. The CDR3: CSAREGRGGNTIYF. The DNA read from the CDR3 is TGCAGTGCTAGAGAAGGGAGGGGTGGAAACACC.

This clone was picked up many times. The CDR3 end falls 3 residues outside the read, so it is completed with the germline J gene. This chain connects TRBV29-1 to TRBJ2-2; D is unresolved. The germline V gene encodes CDR1 SQVTM and CDR2 ANQGSEA. CDR3 size: 15 residues. The V gene lost 2 bases and the J gene lost 2 bases, with 12 bases spanning the gap. CDR3 DNA, as far as it was read: TGCAGCGTTGAAAGTGCGGCAGCCAACACCGGGGAG. Protein sequence: CSVESAAANTGE. The whole CDR3 sequence reads CSVESAAANTGELFF.

There are many counts of this clone. From the germline J gene comes the end of the CDR3, since the read stops 3 residues before it. The chain has TRBV2 and TRBJ2-1, with a tentative D call TRBD1 (5 bases). Germline V gene lookup returns CDR1 SNHLY and CDR2 FYNNEI. This CDR3 contains 11 residues. V shed 11 bases and J shed 5 bases, with 10 bases lying between them. The covered CDR3 bases are TGTGCCTCACAGGCGAACAATGAG. Translated: CASQANNE. The entire CDR3 is CASQANNEQFF.

This clone was observed at least ten times. The sequenced fragment ends 3 residues before the CDR3 boundary, so the rest is inferred from the germline J gene. The chain has TRBV30 and TRBJ2-7; maybe TRBD2 (6 bases). This CDR3 is 12 amino acids long. CDR1 and CDR2 from the germline V gene are GTSNPN and SVGIG (reference sequence). The ends were cut back, 7 bases at V and 4 bases at J, with 14 bases in the middle. CDR3 DNA (partial): TGTGCCTACGGGACTCAATCTTACGAG. Amino acids: CAYGTQSYE. The whole CDR3 protein is CAYGTQSYEQYF.

Remarks on this clone: Coverage ceases 3 residues before the CDR3 finishes, and the germline J gene fills in the end. The chain recombines TRBV29-1 with TRBJ1-3; 9 positions match TRBD1. Germline V gives CDR1 SQVTM, CDR2 ANQGSEA. Trimming took 6 bases from V and 2 from J; bases not matched to a gene: 5. This CDR3 is built from 14 residues. The sequenced CDR3 bases are TGCAGCGTGACCCGGACAGGGGCTGGAAACACC. Encoded protein: CSVTRTGAGNT. The CDR3 in full is CSVTRTGAGNTIYF.

This clone ranks as medium-sized. The read is 3 residues too short to cover the CDR3 end, so that end is filled in from the germline J gene. This chain joins TRBV29-1 and TRBJ1-2, with D uncertain. Germline-derived CDR1 and CDR2 are SQVTM and ANQGSEA. CDR3 size: 14 residues. This CDR3 reads CSVDRGRPKSGYTF. The DNA read from the CDR3 is TGCAGCGTTGATCGGGGAAGACCTAAGTCGGGC.

The sample holds a few counts of this clone. The missing CDR3 end, 3 residues past where the read stops, is filled in from the germline J gene. This rearrangement joins TRBV7-6 to TRBJ2-5; 9 bases map to TRBD2. The germline V gene encodes CDR1 SGHVS and CDR2 FNYEAQ. Losses at the gene ends were 4 bases for V and 1 base for J; bases not matched to a gene: 4. CDR3 size: 15 residues. The DNA read from the CDR3 is TGTGCCAGCAGCTCCCGCGGGGGGGCCCAAGAGACC. The encoded protein is CASSSRGGAQET. The full CDR3 is CASSSRGGAQETQYF.

This clone has ten or more counts. The read ends 3 residues early relative to the CDR3; the germline J gene fills the gap. The gene calls are TRBV10-3 and TRBJ1-5, with a tentative D call TRBD1 (5 bases). The V gene lost 5 bases and the J gene lost 2 bases, with 16 bases spanning the gap. This CDR3 contains 16 residues. The V gene's germline CDR1 is ENHRY and CDR2 SYGVKD. CDR3 DNA, as far as it was read: TGTGCCATCAGTTCTTCCAGGGAAAGAGGCAATCAGCCC. It codes for CAISSSRERGNQP. In full, the CDR3 is CAISSSRERGNQPQHF.

This clone was detected ten times or more. The read gets to within 3 residues of the CDR3 end, and the germline J gene fills in the rest. The chain is built from TRBV5-1 and TRBJ1-1; weak D call: TRBD1 (6 bases). This CDR3 is built from 15 residues. The germline V and J ends were trimmed by 4 bases and 0 bases, with 13 bases remaining between them. Looked up from germline, CDR1 is SGHRS and CDR2 is YFSETQ. The CDR3 bases that were read are TGCGCCAGCAGCCAAAGGCAGGGGATGAACACTGAA. Protein sequence: CASSQRQGMNTE. The full CDR3 is CASSQRQGMNTEAFF. The full variable domain, in which reference TRBV5-1 and TRBJ1-1 provide the parts outside the CDR3, is KAGVTQTPRYLIKTRGQQVTLSCSPISGHRSVSWYQQTPGQGLQFLFEYFSETQRNKGNFPGRFSGRQFSNSRSEMNVSTLELGDSALYLCASSQRQGMNTEAFFGQGTRLTVV.

This clone was seen ten or more times. The CDR3 goes on 3 residues after the read ends, and that part is filled in from the germline J gene. The chain uses TRBV7-2 and TRBJ2-2, with D possibly matching TRBD2 (6 bases). Trimming pared 1 base from V and 5 bases from J, leaving 11 bases between. Per the germline V gene, CDR1 is SGHTA and CDR2 is FQGNSA. The CDR3 runs to 15 residues. The covered CDR3 bases are TGTGCCAGCAGCTTAGGGCAGGGAGGAACCGGGGAG. This gives the protein CASSLGQGGTGE. The CDR3, in full, reads CASSLGQGGTGELFF.

At least ten counts were recorded for this clone. The CDR3 extends 3 residues past the end of the read, so its final part is completed from the germline J gene. The J gene is TRBJ2-2, the V gene TRBV10-1, with D possibly being TRBD1 or TRBD2 (6 bases each). The CDR3 is 12 amino acids. The germline V and J ends were trimmed by 8 bases and 7 bases, with 11 bases remaining between them. Per the germline V gene, CDR1 is WNHNN and CDR2 is SYGVQD (reference sequence). CDR3 region: CASVRGGGELFF. The sequenced part of the CDR3 DNA is TGCGCCAGCGTCAGGGGAGGCGGGGAG.

This clone appeared many times. Incomplete CDR3 DNA: TGTGCCAGCAGTGTACGGACTAGCGGCCCCCAAGAGACC. It translates to CASSVRTSGPQET. The complete CDR3 protein is CASSVRTSGPQETQYF. The chain recombines TRBV6-1 with TRBJ2-5, with 10 bases identical to TRBD2. The DNA ends 3 residues before the CDR3 does, and the rest of the CDR3 is filled in from the germline J gene. Germline V gene sequence: CDR1 MNHNS, CDR2 SASEGT. V lost 4 bases and J lost 1; bases outside the gene matches: 6. The CDR3 covers 16 residues.

This clone has at least ten counts. The read falls 3 residues short of the CDR3 end, and the missing part is taken from the germline J gene. The chain employs TRBV6-1 and TRBJ2-3; 8 bases match TRBD1. Germline V gives CDR1 MNHNS, CDR2 SASEGT. The CDR3 loop spans 15 amino acids. V lost 4 bases, J lost 2 bases, and 5 bases stayed unmatched. CDR3 loop: CASSVGTGHTDTQYF. The CDR3 bases that were read are TGTGCCAGCAGTGTAGGGACAGGCCACACAGATACG.

Notes on this clone: A much larger clone sits a single nucleotide away, making a read error possible. CDR3 protein: CVSQGGLSGANVLFF. Incomplete CDR3 DNA: TGTGTCAGCCAGGGGGGACTCTCTGGGGCCAACGTA. V gene TRBV7-9 combines with J gene TRBJ1-4; 7 positions agree with TRBD1. Read coverage stops 3 residues before the CDR3 terminus; the germline J gene supplies the remainder. CDR3 length: 15 residues. The germline gives CDR1 SEHNR, CDR2 FQNEAQ (reference sequence).

This clone came up many times. The read finishes 3 residues shy of the CDR3 end, and the germline J gene is used to complete it. The J gene is TRBJ2-1, the V gene TRBV19, with 8 positions matching TRBD2. Losses at the gene ends were 0 bases for V and 4 bases for J; bases not matched to a gene: 11. Germline V gives CDR1 LNHDA, CDR2 SQIVND (reference sequence). CDR3 length equals 18 residues. The CDR3: CASSIDSDSGGLYNEQFF. The sequenced CDR3 bases are TGTGCCAGTAGTATAGATAGTGACTCGGGGGGGCTTTACAATGAG.

This clone was detected ten times or more. The read terminates 3 residues ahead of where the CDR3 ends, so the germline J gene completes it. The chain links TRBV19 to TRBJ1-2; D remains ambiguous. The CDR3 sequence is 11 residues long. Per germline, CDR1 LNHDA and CDR2 SQIVND (reference sequence). The CDR3 here is CASTAGFGYTF. The sequenced part of the CDR3 DNA is TGTGCCAGTACGGCAGGCTTCGGC.

In this sample, this clone turned up many times. The CDR3 is cut off 3 residues early in the read; its end comes from the germline J gene. The V gene is TRBV5-1, the J gene TRBJ1-2; 10 bases map to TRBD1. Trimming removed 4 bases from V and 6 bases from J; junction bases left unmatched: 6. CDR3 length: 14 amino acids. CDR1 and CDR2 (germline): SGHRS, YFSETQ. CDR3 protein: CASSIRDRGHGYTF. The part of the CDR3 DNA that was read is TGCGCCAGCAGCATCCGGGACAGGGGCCATGGC.

This clone was seen a few times. Sequencing ends 3 residues short of the CDR3 end; the germline J gene provides the rest. This sequence joins TRBV7-2 and TRBJ1-2; TRBD1 matches 7 bases. The CDR3 contains 15 residues. Germline values: CDR1 SGHTA, CDR2 FQGNSA. The CDR3 loop reads CASSLAGTDQETYTF. The sequenced CDR3 bases are TGTGCCAGCAGCTTGGCTGGGACAGACCAAGAGACC.

In its sample, this clone was seen a few times. With the read ending 3 residues before the CDR3 end, the germline J gene is used to fill in that end. The chain has TRBV19 and TRBJ1-2; D gene uncertain. Looked up from germline, CDR1 is LNHDA and CDR2 is SQIVND (reference sequence). CDR3 length: 15 amino acids. The CDR3 is CASSESAGGVYDYTF. The CDR3 DNA, read in part, is TGTGCCAGTAGTGAGAGTGCGGGAGGCGTCTACGAC.

This clone was found many times. The read gets to within 3 residues of the CDR3 end, and the germline J gene fills in the rest. This chain uses TRBV20-1 with TRBJ1-2; tentatively, D is TRBD1 (5 bases). This CDR3 is 13 amino acids long. Looked up from germline, CDR1 is DFQATT and CDR2 is SNEGSKA (reference sequence). Here the CDR3 reads CSAYGTSGSKYTF. Partial CDR3 DNA: TGCAGTGCTTACGGGACTAGCGGGAGTAAG.

The sample holds many counts of this clone. The read ends 3 residues before the CDR3 terminus; that terminus is restored from the germline J gene. J is TRBJ2-1 and V is TRBV19; D gene uncertain. V lost 6 bases, J lost 9 bases, and 12 bases lay in between. The germline gives CDR1 LNHDA, CDR2 SQIVND (reference sequence). This CDR3 is built from 12 residues. The CDR3 bases that were read are TGTGCCAGTAGAGCGAGGTTGGGTGAG. It codes for CASRARLGE. The entire CDR3 protein is CASRARLGEQFF.

This clone was recorded many times. The read comes to an end 3 residues before the CDR3 does, leaving the germline J gene to fill in the end. V gene TRBV7-7 combines with J gene TRBJ2-2, with TRBD2 matching over 7 bases. The CDR3 is made up of 13 amino acids. Germline lookup yields CDR1 SSHAT and CDR2 FNYEAQ (reference sequence). Losses at the gene ends were 8 bases for V and 7 bases for J; bases not matched to a gene: 7. The CDR3: CASSQGEGGELFF. The CDR3 bases that were read are TGTGCCAGCTCCCAAGGGGAGGGCGGGGAG.